One and the same sample provided the 31 T cell receptor beta chains below, sequenced in a study of CD8 T cells in ankylosing spondylitis. TCRdb re-derived calls from the 5' RACE reads in MiXCR, one entry per CDR3 protein. The sample shows some 130,000 distinct CDR3 sequences, about 13% of them seen only once. Sequenced sample: blood, either unsorted or a sorted T cell fraction (not recorded which). Source of these receptors: a female donor with ankylosing spondylitis or in good health (not recorded which).

A few counts support this clonotype. The chain joins TRBV9 to TRBJ2-1; D is unclear. Per the germline V gene, CDR1 is SGDLS and CDR2 is YYNGEE. The CDR3 has 15 amino acids. V lost 2 bases and J lost 1, with 10 bases in between. DNA of the CDR3: TGTGCCAGCAGCGTCTCGGGTGAGTCCTACAATGAGCAGTTCTTC. Translated: CASSVSGESYNEQFF.

This clonotype was observed many times. This chain joins TRBV14 and TRBJ2-2; 7 bases agree with TRBD1. Germline V gene sequence: CDR1 SGHDN, CDR2 FVKESK. V dropped 4 bases and J dropped 5; count of bases not matched to a gene: 1. This CDR3 is 13 amino acids long. CDR3 sequence: CASSRQGTGELFF. CDR3 bases: TGTGCCAGCAGCCGACAGGGAACCGGGGAGCTGTTTTTT. The full variable domain, its missing parts supplied by reference TRBV14 and TRBJ2-2, is EAGVTQFPSHSVIEKGQTVTLRCDPISGHDNLYWYRRVMGKEIKFLLHFVKESKQDESGMPNNRFLAERTGGTYSTLKVQPAELEDSGVYFCASSRQGTGELFFGEGSRLTVL.

This clonotype was observed many times. This chain links TRBV2 with TRBJ2-3; 8 nucleotides match TRBD2. From germline, CDR1 is SNHLY and CDR2 FYNNEI. The CDR3 totals 15 residues. V was clipped by 6 bases and J by 2 bases; unmatched bases: 7. The chain's CDR3 is CASRRQREYTDTQYF. The CDR3 nucleotides are TGTGCCAGCAGGAGACAGCGGGAGTACACAGATACGCAGTATTTT.

CDR3 bases: TGTGCCAGCAGCTGGGCCCTCAACTACGAGCAGTACTTC. It is translated as CASSWALNYEQYF. This chain uses TRBV2 with TRBJ2-7; no clear D. Trimming stripped 6 bases from V and 3 bases from J, with 12 bases between. Germline CDR1 reads SNHLY; CDR2 reads FYNNEI. The CDR3 consists of 13 residues.

To note about this clonotype: It may be a read error: a sequence one base away is much more abundant. The chain links TRBV20-1 to TRBJ2-7; D remains ambiguous. Germline CDR1 and CDR2: DFQATT and SNEGSKA (reference sequence). This CDR3 comprises 13 residues. The germline V and J ends were trimmed by 7 bases and 0 bases, with 13 bases remaining between them. CDR3 DNA: TGCAGTGTCCCGGTTGGCCACTCCTACGAGCAGTACTTC. Translated: CSVPVGHSYEQYF.

This clonotype was recorded at least ten times. The chain carries TRBV20-1 and TRBJ2-3; maybe TRBD2 (6 bases). Trimming stripped 1 base from V and 2 bases from J, with 10 bases between. The CDR3 has 14 residues. The germline V gene encodes CDR1 DFQATT and CDR2 SNEGSKA (reference sequence). The CDR3 region is CSARVAGNTDTQYF. The CDR3 DNA reads as TGCAGTGCTAGAGTCGCGGGGAACACAGATACGCAGTATTTT.

The chain employs TRBV2 and TRBJ1-5, with D maybe TRBD1 (6 bases). CDR3 size: 16 residues. Germline V gene sequence: CDR1 SNHLY, CDR2 FYNNEI. Trimming took 2 bases from V and 1 from J, leaving 12 bases between them. Written as DNA, the CDR3 is TGTGCCAGCAGTGAAACTGGACAGAGAAGCAATCAGCCCCAGCATTTT. This translates into CASSETGQRSNQPQHF.

This clonotype was recorded many times. This rearrangement joins TRBV28 to TRBJ2-1, with D perhaps given as TRBD1 or TRBD2 (6 bases each). The CDR3 covers 15 residues. V lost 11 bases to trimming and J lost 7 bases, with 24 bases between them. Germline lookup yields CDR1 MDHEN and CDR2 SYDVKM. CDR3 nucleotide sequence: TGTGCCGCGAGGGGGGCCACTTTATCGGAAAATGAGCAGTTCTTC. Residues: CAARGATLSENEQFF. Combining the CDR3 with reference TRBV28 and TRBJ2-1 gives the whole variable domain DVKVTQSSRYLVKRTGEKVFLECVQDMDHENMFWYRQDPGLGLRLIYFSYDVKMKEKGDIPEGYSVSREKKERFSLILESASTNQTSMYLCAARGATLSENEQFFGPGTRLTVL.

This clonotype has ten or more counts. This chain links TRBV5-1 with TRBJ2-7; 9 bases agree with TRBD1. Germline-derived CDR1 and CDR2 are SGHRS and YFSETQ. J gave up 2 bases and V 2 bases, and 2 bases lay outside the gene matches. This CDR3 spans 14 amino acids. This chain's CDR3 is CASSFRQGAYEQYF. CDR3 DNA sequence: TGCGCCAGCAGCTTCCGACAGGGGGCCTACGAGCAGTACTTC. Full variable domain (remainder filled in from reference TRBV5-1 and TRBJ2-7): KAGVTQTPRYLIKTRGQQVTLSCSPISGHRSVSWYQQTPGQGLQFLFEYFSETQRNKGNFPGRFSGRQFSNSRSEMNVSTLELGDSALYLCASSFRQGAYEQYFGPGTRLTVT.

This clonotype was observed many times. V is TRBV12-3 or TRBV12-4 and J is TRBJ2-7, with TRBD2 identical over 8 bases. The CDR3 spans 15 residues. Trimming removed 5 bases from V and 5 bases from J; junction bases left unmatched: 11. The CDR3 sequence is CASSSTTGGGHEQYF. The CDR3 DNA sequence: TGTGCCAGCAGTAGCACCACGGGAGGGGGACACGAGCAGTACTTC.

This chain uses TRBV20-1 with TRBJ2-3; the match to TRBD2 covers 11 bases. The germline gives CDR1 DFQATT, CDR2 SNEGSKA (reference sequence). V was clipped by 5 bases and J by 6 bases; unmatched bases: 7. This CDR3 comprises 14 residues. DNA for the CDR3: TGCAGTGCTGGGATGACTAGCGGGGAGGATACGCAGTATTTT. It is translated as CSAGMTSGEDTQYF.

There are many counts of this clonotype. The CDR3 nucleotides read TGTGCCAGCACCCTTGACAGAGACTATCAGCCCCAGCATTTT. This gives the protein CASTLDRDYQPQHF. The gene calls are TRBV6-1 and TRBJ1-5; weak D call: TRBD1 (5 bases). Germline-derived CDR1 and CDR2 are MNHNS and SASEGT. This CDR3 contains 14 residues. The V end lost 7 bases, the J end lost 5 bases, and 15 bases lay between the germline ends.

The table lists this clonotype with many counts. V usage is TRBV12-3 or TRBV12-4 and J usage is TRBJ1-5; D not resolved. V was pared by 6 bases and J by 0 bases, with 9 bases between. The CDR3 runs to 14 residues. DNA of the CDR3: TGTGCCAGCAGCCACGACCATAGCAATCAGCCCCAGCATTTT. As protein: CASSHDHSNQPQHF.

The chain recombines TRBV4-1 with TRBJ2-3; TRBD1 matches 7 bases. This CDR3 has 18 residues. V shed 0 bases, J shed 1 base, and the junction held 10 bases outside the gene matches. Germline loops: CDR1 MGHRA, CDR2 YSYEKL. CDR3 amino acids: CASSQEGSTGTRTDTQYF. The CDR3 coding sequence is TGCGCCAGCAGCCAAGAAGGATCGACAGGGACGCGCACAGATACGCAGTATTTT.

This clonotype turned up a few times. V is TRBV4-2 and J is TRBJ2-2; D not certain. The CDR3 is made up of 13 amino acids. Trimming cost V 1 base and J 3 bases, with 3 bases left between them. The V gene's germline CDR1 is LGHNA and CDR2 YNFKEQ. The DNA of the CDR3 is TGTGCCAGCAGCCAAGCTGACACCGGGGAGCTGTTTTTT. It yields the protein CASSQADTGELFF.

The CDR3 loop is CSTNRQGEKRDTQYF. The CDR3 DNA sequence: TGCAGTACAAACCGACAGGGGGAAAAGAGGGATACGCAGTATTTT. The V call is TRBV20-1, the J call TRBJ2-3, with 9 bases identical to TRBD1. Trimming took 8 bases from V and 6 from J; bases not matched to a gene: 15. The CDR3 loop spans 15 amino acids. The germline V gene encodes CDR1 DFQATT and CDR2 SNEGSKA (reference sequence).

This clonotype has at least ten counts. This chain connects TRBV2 to TRBJ2-7; D perhaps matches TRBD1 (5 bases). Germline CDR1 SNHLY, CDR2 FYNNEI. V lost 3 bases and J lost 4, with 16 bases in between. The CDR3 extends over 15 amino acids. CDR3 in DNA: TGTGCCAGCAGTGAGCTCAAGCAGGGCCTATACGAGCAGTACTTC. Its protein is CASSELKQGLYEQYF.

This clonotype has only a few counts. The chain couples TRBV27 to TRBJ1-6; no definite D call. The V end lost 6 bases, the J end lost 0 bases, and 9 bases lay between the germline ends. The CDR3 loop spans 15 amino acids. The germline V gene encodes CDR1 MNHEY and CDR2 SMNVEV (reference sequence). The CDR3 DNA sequence: TGTGCCAGCAGCAGACTCCGCTCCTATAATTCACCCCTCCACTTT. Protein product: CASSRLRSYNSPLHF.

This clonotype has ten or more counts. The gene calls are TRBV15 and TRBJ1-1, with no clear D. The CDR3 totals 15 residues. Germline V gives CDR1 LNHNV, CDR2 YYDKDF (reference sequence). The ends were cut back, 0 bases at V and 0 bases at J, with 8 bases in the middle. DNA for the CDR3: TGTGCCACCAGCAGAGATGTTGGGCTGAACACTGAAGCTTTCTTT. It is translated as CATSRDVGLNTEAFF.

In its sample, this clonotype was seen once. The J gene is TRBJ1-1, the V gene TRBV12-3 or TRBV12-4, with 9 bases lining up with TRBD1. J gave up 3 bases and V 6 bases, and 5 bases lay outside the gene matches. The CDR3 runs 14 residues. The CDR3 region has the DNA TGTGCCAGCAGACCGGGACAGGGCGACACTGAAGCTTTCTTT. The encoded protein is CASRPGQGDTEAFF.

This chain uses TRBV14 with TRBJ2-1, with 9 bases that match TRBD1. This CDR3 is 15 amino acids long. Germline V gives CDR1 SGHDN, CDR2 FVKESK. The trim removed 4 bases at V and 7 bases at J, leaving 8 bases unmatched. The CDR3: CASSLPRTGENEQFF. The CDR3, as DNA: TGTGCCAGCAGCCTCCCCCGGACAGGGGAAAATGAGCAGTTCTTC.

V is TRBV20-1 and J is TRBJ1-1, with D uncertain. In germline, CDR1 is DFQATT, CDR2 SNEGSKA (reference sequence). The V end lost 6 bases, the J end lost 0 bases, and 17 bases lay between the germline ends. The CDR3 totals 15 residues. The CDR3 loop is CSAPPVVRMNTEAFF. The CDR3 nucleotides read TGCAGTGCGCCCCCAGTCGTACGCATGAACACTGAAGCTTTCTTT.

This clonotype has only a few counts. The V call is TRBV14, the J call TRBJ2-1, with a tentative D call TRBD2 (6 bases). CDR3 length equals 15 residues. From germline, CDR1 is SGHDN and CDR2 FVKESK. Trimming removed 2 bases from V and 3 bases from J, with 11 bases in between. The CDR3 DNA follows: TGTGCCAGCAGCCAAACCGGGGGACTCTACAATGAGCAGTTCTTC. Residues: CASSQTGGLYNEQFF.

This clonotype was counted at least ten times. This rearrangement joins TRBV7-2 to TRBJ1-3; the D gene is possibly TRBD1 (5 bases). The CDR3 covers 11 residues. The V end was cut by 8 bases, the J end by 8 bases, with 10 bases between. Germline V gene sequence: CDR1 SGHTA, CDR2 FQGNSA. The CDR3 sequence is CASASGDTIYF. DNA for the CDR3: TGTGCCAGCGCGTCGGGGGACACCATATATTTT.

The chain has TRBV5-1 and TRBJ2-7; 9 nucleotides line up with TRBD2. This CDR3 is 15 amino acids long. Trimming removed 4 bases from V and 0 bases from J; junction bases left unmatched: 5. CDR1 and CDR2 from the germline V gene are SGHRS and YFSETQ. CDR3 in DNA: TGCGCCAGCAGCCGCGGGGGGGTTTCCTCCTACGAGCAGTACTTC. Protein: CASSRGGVSSYEQYF. Full variable domain (rest looked up from reference TRBV5-1 and TRBJ2-7): KAGVTQTPRYLIKTRGQQVTLSCSPISGHRSVSWYQQTPGQGLQFLFEYFSETQRNKGNFPGRFSGRQFSNSRSEMNVSTLELGDSALYLCASSRGGVSSYEQYFGPGTRLTVT.

Only a few counts were recorded for this clonotype. This rearrangement joins TRBV21-1 to TRBJ2-5; TRBD1 was called by the table and not checked on the DNA. TRBV21-1 is deemed a pseudogene. The CDR3 sequence is 17 residues long. The CDR3 region is CADLPTGGRGDQETQYF. CDR3 sequence (DNA): TGTGCCGACCTTCCCACGGGGGGGCGGGGGGACCAAGAGACCCAGTACTTC.

The gene calls are TRBV19 and TRBJ2-5; D remains unclear. The CDR3 has 15 residues. Germline V gene lookup returns CDR1 LNHDA and CDR2 SQIVND (reference sequence). V was trimmed by 5 bases and J by 5 bases, leaving 18 bases between them. CDR3 loop: CASSSAGSSRETQYF. For the CDR3, the DNA is TGTGCCAGTAGTTCCGCCGGGTCTTCCCGGGAGACCCAGTACTTC.

There are many counts of this clonotype. The chain combines TRBV28 with TRBJ2-2; either TRBD1 or TRBD2 may fit D (5 bases each). Germline assignment: CDR1 MDHEN and CDR2 SYDVKM. V was cut by 2 bases and J by 2 bases, with 12 bases left in between. This CDR3 region has 16 residues. CDR3 DNA: TGTGCCAGCAGTTTAATGGGGACGGTTAACACCGGGGAGCTGTTTTTT. The encoded protein is CASSLMGTVNTGELFF.

This clonotype was counted between two and nine times. V gene TRBV19 combines with J gene TRBJ1-2; 7 bases match TRBD1. The germline V gene encodes CDR1 LNHDA and CDR2 SQIVND (reference sequence). The V gene end was trimmed by 8 bases and the J gene end by 4 bases; junction bases not matched to a gene: 10. CDR3 size: 14 residues. The CDR3 nucleotides read TGTGCCAGTCTAATGACAGGGATCGCCTATGGCTACACCTTC. Translating it yields CASLMTGIAYGYTF.

The V call is TRBV6-5, the J call TRBJ2-7, with 12 bases lining up with TRBD2. Germline V gives CDR1 MNHEY, CDR2 SVGAGI. The V segment lost 0 bases and the J segment 4 bases; nucleotides outside the gene matches: 4. The CDR3 spans 16 residues. CDR3 sequence reads: CASSYSILAGGYEQYF. The CDR3 nucleotides are TGTGCCAGCAGTTACTCGATTCTAGCGGGAGGGTACGAGCAGTACTTC.

This chain joins TRBV3-1 and TRBJ2-7; maybe TRBD2 (6 bases). Germline V gene sequence: CDR1 LGHDT, CDR2 YNNKEL (reference sequence). The ends were cut back, 4 bases at V and 2 bases at J, with 18 bases in the middle. This CDR3 is built from 16 residues. As DNA, the CDR3 is TGTGCCAGCAGCCCCCAGGCCGTTAGCGGACCCTACGAGCAGTACTTC. Translated: CASSPQAVSGPYEQYF.